The T cell receptor beta chain described here comes from a study of glioma-infiltrating T cells after dendritic cell vaccination. Study-wide context: Patients received three intradermal dendritic cell vaccine injections at biweekly intervals.

In germline, CDR1 is SGHAT, CDR2 FQDESV (reference sequence). The CDR3 has 15 amino acids. Trimming took off 6 bases at V and 0 bases at J, with 11 bases between the two ends. This sample's time point: after dendritic cell vaccination, including at tumor progression/relapse. Selection required adequate fresh-frozen tumor tissue plus more than two years' survival data. No glioblastoma patient carried an isocitrate dehydrogenase mutation. Repertoires were generated with immunoSEQ multiplex PCR, while TCRdb's copy carries only in-frame clones and drops some. The table shows roughly 88,000 clones, with roughly four fifths occurring only once.

Sequenced material: blood, taken after dendritic cell vaccination. The chain employs TRBV11-1 and TRBJ2-2; maybe TRBD1 (5 bases). This receptor was obtained from a human donor with glioblastoma. CDR3 DNA sequence: TGTGCCAGCAGTCTAGACAGCCCGAACACCGGGGAGCTGTTTTTT. Translating it yields CASSLDSPNTGELFF.